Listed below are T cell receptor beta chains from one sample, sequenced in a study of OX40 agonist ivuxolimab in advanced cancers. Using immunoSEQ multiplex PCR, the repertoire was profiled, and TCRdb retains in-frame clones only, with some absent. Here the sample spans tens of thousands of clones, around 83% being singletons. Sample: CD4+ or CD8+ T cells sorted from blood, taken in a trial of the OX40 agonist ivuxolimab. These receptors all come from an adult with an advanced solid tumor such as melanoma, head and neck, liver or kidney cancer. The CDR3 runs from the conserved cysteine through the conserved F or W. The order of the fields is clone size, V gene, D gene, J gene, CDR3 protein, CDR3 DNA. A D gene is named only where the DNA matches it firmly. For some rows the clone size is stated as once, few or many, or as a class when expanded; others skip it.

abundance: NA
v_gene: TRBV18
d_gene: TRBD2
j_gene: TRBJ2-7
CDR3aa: CASSPGLGYEQYF
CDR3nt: TGTGCCAGCTCACCGGGACTAGGCTACGAGCAGTACTTC

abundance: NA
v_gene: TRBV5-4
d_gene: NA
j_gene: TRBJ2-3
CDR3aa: CASSFRAFTDTQYF
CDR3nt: TGTGCCAGCAGCTTTCGAGCATTCACAGATACGCAGTATTTT

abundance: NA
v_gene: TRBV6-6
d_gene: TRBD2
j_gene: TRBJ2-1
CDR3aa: CASSPPSGVTVYEQFF
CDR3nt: TGTGCCAGCAGTCCCCCTAGCGGGGTTACGGTCTATGAGCAGTTCTTC

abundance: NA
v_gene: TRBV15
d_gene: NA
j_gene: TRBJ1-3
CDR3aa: CATSRDEGFSGNTIYF
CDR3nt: TGTGCCACCAGCAGAGATGAGGGCTTTTCTGGAAACACCATATATTTT

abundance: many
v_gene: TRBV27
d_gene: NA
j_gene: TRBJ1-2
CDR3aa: CASSSGNGLSYGYTF
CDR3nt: TGTGCCAGCAGTTCCGGGAATGGGCTAAGCTATGGCTACACCTTC

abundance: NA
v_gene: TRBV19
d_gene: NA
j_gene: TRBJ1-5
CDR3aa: CASSRGAGTNQPQHF
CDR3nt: TGTGCCAGTAGTCGCGGGGCAGGGACGAATCAGCCCCAGCATTTT

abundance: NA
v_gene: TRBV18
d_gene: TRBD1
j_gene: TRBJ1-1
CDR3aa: CASSPEAGGITEAFF
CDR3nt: TGTGCCAGCTCACCTGAGGCAGGGGGGATAACTGAAGCTTTCTTT

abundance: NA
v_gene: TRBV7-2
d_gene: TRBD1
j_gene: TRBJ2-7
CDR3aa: CASSLKQGTGEQYF
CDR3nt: TGTGCCAGCAGCTTAAAACAGGGGACGGGTGAGCAGTACTTC

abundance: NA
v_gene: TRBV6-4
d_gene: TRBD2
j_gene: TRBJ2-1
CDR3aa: CASSPGRLNNEQFF
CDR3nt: TGTGCCAGCAGTCCCGGGAGGCTCAACAATGAGCAGTTCTTC

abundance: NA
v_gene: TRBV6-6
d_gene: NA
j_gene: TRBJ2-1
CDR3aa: CASSPLFNEQFF
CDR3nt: TGTGCCAGCAGTCCCTTGTTCAATGAGCAGTTCTTC

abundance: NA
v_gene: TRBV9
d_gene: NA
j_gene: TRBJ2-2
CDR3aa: CASRKQGAGELFF
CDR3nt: TGTGCCAGCAGGAAACAGGGTGCCGGGGAGCTGTTTTTT

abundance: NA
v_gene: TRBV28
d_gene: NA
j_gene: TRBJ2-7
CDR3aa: CASSVGLPREQYF
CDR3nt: TGTGCCAGCAGTGTGGGGCTTCCGAGAGAGCAGTACTTC

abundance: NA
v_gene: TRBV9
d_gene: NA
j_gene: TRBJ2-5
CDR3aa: CASSAEPRETQYF
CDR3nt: TGTGCCAGCAGCGCCGAACCAAGGGAGACCCAGTACTTC

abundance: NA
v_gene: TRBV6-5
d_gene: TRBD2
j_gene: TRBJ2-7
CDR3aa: CASRPSGTYEQYF
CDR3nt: TGTGCCAGCAGGCCCAGCGGGACCTACGAGCAGTACTTC

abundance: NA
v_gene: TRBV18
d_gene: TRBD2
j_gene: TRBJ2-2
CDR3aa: CASSPPRGSANTGELFF
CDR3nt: TGTGCCAGCTCACCACCGCGGGGGAGCGCGAACACCGGGGAGCTGTTTTTT

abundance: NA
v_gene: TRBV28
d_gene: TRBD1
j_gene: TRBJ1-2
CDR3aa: CASSPLTGFVGGYTF
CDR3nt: TGTGCCAGCAGTCCTTTGACAGGGTTTGTCGGTGGCTACACCTTC

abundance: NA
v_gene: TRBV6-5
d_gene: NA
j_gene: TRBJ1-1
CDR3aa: CASSLIKNTEAFF
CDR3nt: TGTGCCAGCAGCTTGATCAAGAACACTGAAGCTTTCTTT

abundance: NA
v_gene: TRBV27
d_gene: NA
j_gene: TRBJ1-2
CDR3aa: CASSWRGGDGYTF
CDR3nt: TGTGCCAGCAGTTGGCGGGGCGGAGATGGCTACACCTTC

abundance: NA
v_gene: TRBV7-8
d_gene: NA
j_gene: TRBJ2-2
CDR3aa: CAAEGLLSNTGELFF
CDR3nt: TGTGCCGCGGAGGGGCTTCTCTCGAACACCGGGGAGCTGTTTTTT

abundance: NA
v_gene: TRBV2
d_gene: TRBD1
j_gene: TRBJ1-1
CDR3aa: CASIGNRQGSEAFF
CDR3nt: TGTGCCAGCATTGGAAACAGACAGGGCTCTGAAGCTTTCTTT

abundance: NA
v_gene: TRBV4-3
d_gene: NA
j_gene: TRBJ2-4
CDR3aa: CASSQQWQLAKNIQYF
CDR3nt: TGCGCCAGCAGCCAACAGTGGCAACTAGCCAAAAACATTCAGTACTTC

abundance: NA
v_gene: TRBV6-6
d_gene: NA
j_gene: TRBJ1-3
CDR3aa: CASVPSGSGNTIYF
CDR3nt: TGTGCCAGCGTCCCTTCCGGGTCAGGAAACACCATATATTTT

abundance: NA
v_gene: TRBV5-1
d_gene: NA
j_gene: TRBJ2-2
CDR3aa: CASSLQASANTGELFF
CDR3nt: TGCGCCAGCAGCTTGCAGGCATCCGCGAACACCGGGGAGCTGTTTTTT

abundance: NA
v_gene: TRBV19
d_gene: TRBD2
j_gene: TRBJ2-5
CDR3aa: CASGGTSGSETQYF
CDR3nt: TGTGCCAGTGGTGGGACTAGCGGGTCAGAGACCCAGTACTTC

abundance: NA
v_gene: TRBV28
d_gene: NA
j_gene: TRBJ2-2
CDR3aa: CASSLPIPGRELFF
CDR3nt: TGTGCCAGCAGTTTACCGATTCCGGGCCGGGAGCTGTTTTTT

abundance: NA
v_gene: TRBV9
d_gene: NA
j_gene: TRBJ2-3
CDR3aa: CASSVGPSTDTQYF
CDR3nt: TGTGCCAGCAGCGTGGGACCTAGCACAGATACGCAGTATTTT

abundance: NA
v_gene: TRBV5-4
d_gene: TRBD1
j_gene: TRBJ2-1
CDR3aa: CASSFGQGKSSYNEQFF
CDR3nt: TGTGCCAGCAGCTTTGGACAGGGCAAAAGCTCCTACAATGAGCAGTTCTTC

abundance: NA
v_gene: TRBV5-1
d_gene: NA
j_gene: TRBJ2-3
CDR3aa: CASSSADTQYF
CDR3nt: TGCGCCAGCAGCTCGGCGGATACGCAGTATTTT

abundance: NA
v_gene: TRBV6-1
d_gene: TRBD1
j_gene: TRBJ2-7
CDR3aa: CASSVQGASYEQYF
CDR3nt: TGTGCCAGCAGTGTACAGGGGGCCTCCTACGAGCAGTACTTC

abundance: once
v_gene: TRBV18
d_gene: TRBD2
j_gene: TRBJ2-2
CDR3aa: CASSPPAGGSTGELFF
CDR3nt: TGTGCCAGCTCACCTCCAGCGGGGGGAAGTACCGGGGAGCTGTTTTTT

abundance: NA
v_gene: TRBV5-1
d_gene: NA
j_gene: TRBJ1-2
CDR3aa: CASSLGGWSPLNYGYTF
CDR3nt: TGCGCCAGCAGCTTGGGAGGGTGGTCACCTCTTAACTATGGCTACACCTTC

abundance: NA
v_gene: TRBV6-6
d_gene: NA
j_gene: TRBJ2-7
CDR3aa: CASSPNIAEQYF
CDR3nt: TGTGCCAGCAGTCCAAACATCGCCGAGCAGTACTTC

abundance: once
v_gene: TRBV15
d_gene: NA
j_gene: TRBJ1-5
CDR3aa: CATSRAGQQGERSNQPQHF
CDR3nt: TGTGCCACCAGCAGAGCTGGCCAACAGGGAGAGAGAAGCAATCAGCCCCAGCATTTT

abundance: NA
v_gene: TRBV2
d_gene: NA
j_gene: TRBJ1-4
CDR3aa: CASSEREKLFF
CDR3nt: TGTGCCAGCAGTGAACGGGAAAAACTGTTTTTT

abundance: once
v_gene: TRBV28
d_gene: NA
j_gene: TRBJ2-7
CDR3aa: CASSLWQSSYEQYF
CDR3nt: TGTGCCAGCAGTTTATGGCAGTCGTCCTACGAGCAGTACTTC

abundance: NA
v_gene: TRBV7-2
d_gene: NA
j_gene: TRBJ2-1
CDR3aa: CASSLEGTLNNEQFF
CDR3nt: TGTGCCAGCAGCTTGGAAGGGACCCTCAACAATGAGCAGTTCTTC